Below, 18 T cell receptor beta chains from the same sample are listed, as sequenced in a study of post-analysis software for immune sequencing data. Findings and caveats of the study: With TRBV5-6, TRBV5-1 and TRBV20-1 included, a handful of TRBV segments were more frequent in patients than in controls.

Unique molecular identifiers were carried by the TCR beta cDNA libraries. TCRdb reanalysed the PCR reads using MiXCR and keeps one entry per CDR3 protein. Among about 560,000 distinct CDR3 sequences listed, around 44% were seen once. These receptors' antigens are unknown. Material: blood. These receptors were taken from a girl aged 5 to 17 with multiple sclerosis.

V gene TRBV12-3 or TRBV12-4 combines with J gene TRBJ2-1, with 8 bases matching TRBD2. V was clipped by 7 bases and J by 3 bases; unmatched bases: 5. This CDR3 spans 14 amino acids. The CDR3 loop reads CASKGTRNYNEQFF. The DNA for the CDR3 is TGTGCCAGCAAGGGGACTAGGAACTACAATGAGCAGTTCTTC.

This clonotype came up once. This rearrangement joins TRBV6-6 to TRBJ1-1; D possibly corresponds to TRBD1 (5 bases). Germline CDR1 is MNHNY and CDR2 is SVGAGI (reference sequence). This CDR3 region has 16 residues. V lost 6 bases to trimming and J lost 3 bases, with 20 bases between them. CDR3 sequence: CASSPWGTTGYTEAFF. CDR3 in DNA: TGTGCCAGCAGCCCCTGGGGCACTACTGGGTACACTGAAGCTTTCTTT.

V gene TRBV27 combines with J gene TRBJ2-1; 11 positions agree with TRBD2. Germline V CDR1 and CDR2: MNHEY, SMNVEV (reference sequence). This CDR3 has 19 residues. Trimming at V came to 4 bases and at J to 4 bases, leaving 15 bases not matched to a gene. For the CDR3, the DNA is TGTGCCAGCAGTTCATTCGGGACTAGCGGAGGGTGGGGATACAATGAGCAGTTCTTC. It specifies CASSSFGTSGGWGYNEQFF.

The rearrangement links TRBV12-3 or TRBV12-4 to TRBJ2-1; 8 bases map to TRBD1. The CDR3 extends over 12 amino acids. The ends lost 6 bases at V and 13 bases at J; junction bases unmatched: 8. This CDR3 reads CASRPDRVDQFF. DNA for the CDR3: TGTGCCAGCAGGCCGGACAGGGTTGACCAGTTCTTC.

This chain uses TRBV5-1 with TRBJ1-2; D perhaps matches TRBD1 (6 bases). The V end lost 4 bases, the J end lost 1 base, and 11 bases lay between the germline ends. This CDR3 is built from 14 residues. Germline values: CDR1 SGHRS, CDR2 YFSETQ. CDR3 protein: CASSQGHRNYGYTF. As DNA, the CDR3 is TGCGCCAGCAGCCAGGGACATCGTAACTATGGCTACACCTTC. Full variable domain (remainder filled in from reference TRBV5-1 and TRBJ1-2): KAGVTQTPRYLIKTRGQQVTLSCSPISGHRSVSWYQQTPGQGLQFLFEYFSETQRNKGNFPGRFSGRQFSNSRSEMNVSTLELGDSALYLCASSQGHRNYGYTFGSGTRLTVV.

The CDR3 DNA reads as TGTGCCACCAGTGAGCCTCGAGGGACCCAGTACTTC. Translated: CATSEPRGTQYF. The chain carries TRBV24-1 and TRBJ2-7; D call uncertain. The J call may not be correct, given that the DNA end is closer to TRBJ2-5. The CDR3 contains 12 residues. Germline V gene data show CDR1 as KGHDR and CDR2 as SFDVKD.

The CDR3 sequence is CASSSMTNNLQETQYF. The CDR3 DNA follows: TGTGCCAGCAGCTCCATGACCAACAACCTGCAAGAGACCCAGTACTTC. V usage is TRBV7-2 and J usage is TRBJ2-5; D is uncertain. V was shortened by 4 bases and J by 2 bases, with 17 bases between the two germline ends. CDR1 and CDR2 from the germline V gene are SGHTA and FQGNSA. This CDR3 is 16 amino acids long.

The chain joins TRBV7-9 to TRBJ2-1; 8 bases agree with TRBD2. The CDR3 extends over 19 amino acids. Germline assignment: CDR1 SEHNR and CDR2 FQNEAQ (reference sequence). Trimming at V came to 5 bases and at J to 4 bases, leaving 19 bases not matched to a gene. The CDR3 loop is CASSDHKRERDPVYNEQFF. Here the CDR3 DNA reads TGTGCCAGCAGCGACCACAAGCGGGAGAGGGACCCGGTGTACAATGAGCAGTTCTTC.

V gene TRBV27 combines with J gene TRBJ2-7, with 14 bases aligning to TRBD2. The CDR3 covers 15 residues. CDR1 is MNHEY and CDR2 is SMNVEV in the germline V gene (reference sequence). The V and J ends lost 4 bases and 7 bases, in that order; junction bases with no gene match: 6. Here the CDR3 reads CASSSWGLAGAEQYF. CDR3 coding DNA: TGTGCCAGCAGTTCATGGGGACTAGCGGGAGCTGAGCAGTACTTC.

The CDR3 protein is CASSYDRGRRQFF. CDR3 DNA: TGTGCCAGCAGTTATGACAGGGGGCGGCGGCAGTTCTTC. The V call is TRBV12-3 or TRBV12-4, the J call TRBJ2-1, with 10 bases fitting TRBD1. The V segment lost 4 bases and the J segment 12 bases; nucleotides outside the gene matches: 6. CDR3 size: 13 residues.

The chain couples TRBV5-1 to TRBJ2-1; TRBD1 aligns across 7 bases. After removal of 4 bases from V and 6 bases from J, the junction contained 13 bases not matched to a gene. CDR1 and CDR2 (germline): SGHRS, YFSETQ. CDR3 length equals 16 residues. CDR3 in DNA: TGCGCCAGCAGCCGCGGACAGGCCTTCGAAAGCAATGAGCAGTTCTTC. This translates into CASSRGQAFESNEQFF.

The rearrangement links TRBV12-3 or TRBV12-4 to TRBJ2-5, with D tentatively TRBD1 (6 bases). This CDR3 spans 14 amino acids. V was clipped by 5 bases and J by 3 bases, with 13 bases between them. CDR3 sequence: CASSPTGTKETQYF. In DNA form, the CDR3 reads TGTGCCAGCAGTCCCACCGGGACAAAAGAGACCCAGTACTTC.

The V and J genes are TRBV7-6 and TRBJ2-1; 8 bases are shared with TRBD2. The germline CDR1 and CDR2 sequences are SGHVS and FNYEAQ. The CDR3 is 15 residues long. After removal of 0 bases from V and 4 bases from J, the junction contained 2 bases not matched to a gene. CDR3 residues: CASSLATSGYNEQFF. The CDR3 nucleotides read TGTGCCAGCAGCTTAGCTACTAGCGGTTACAATGAGCAGTTCTTC.

The chain has TRBV6-1 and TRBJ2-1; the D gene is possibly TRBD2 (7 bases). Looked up from germline, CDR1 is MNHNS and CDR2 is SASEGT. This CDR3 region has 18 residues. Trimming pared 1 base from V and 4 bases from J, leaving 20 bases between. CDR3 region: CASSEEGGRLRWYNEQFF. For the CDR3, the DNA is TGTGCCAGCAGTGAAGAGGGGGGGCGGTTAAGGTGGTACAATGAGCAGTTCTTC.

This clonotype was found a few times. The rearrangement links TRBV9 to TRBJ2-7; 7 bases fit TRBD1. V gave up 5 bases and J gave up 7 bases; unmatched junction bases: 12. CDR1 is SGDLS, CDR2 YYNGEE, per germline. The CDR3 has 14 residues. The CDR3 nucleotides are TGTGCCAGCAGTAACCGGGACAGAGGTCAAGAGCAGTACTTC. The encoded protein is CASSNRDRGQEQYF.

The CDR3 DNA is TGTGCCACCGAACCACCGGGGGCCACTCTAACGGTGAGTGAGCAGTTCTTC. Its translation is CATEPPGATLTVSEQFF. This chain joins TRBV6-6 and TRBJ2-1; D possibly matches TRBD1 or TRBD2 (6 bases each). V dropped 10 bases and J dropped 9 bases, with 31 bases sitting between them. The CDR3 length is 17 residues. Per the germline V gene, CDR1 is MNHNY and CDR2 is SVGAGI (reference sequence).

This clonotype appeared a few times. The V gene is TRBV6-4, the J gene TRBJ1-2; 8 bases match TRBD1. V lost 6 bases to trimming and J lost 3 bases; unmatched junction nucleotides: 9. Germline CDR1 MRHNA, CDR2 SNTAGT. The CDR3 runs to 15 residues. The CDR3 nucleotides are TGTGCCAGCAGCCCTCGGACAGGGAAGGACTATGGCTACACCTTC. Its protein product is CASSPRTGKDYGYTF.

The rearrangement joins TRBV7-3 to TRBJ2-3; D gene ambiguous. Germline V gene data show CDR1 as SGHTA and CDR2 as FQGTGA. The CDR3 loop spans 14 amino acids. V was clipped by 3 bases and J by 3 bases, with 10 bases between them. The CDR3 reads CASSFGPQTDTQYF. The CDR3 coding sequence is TGTGCCAGCAGCTTCGGGCCCCAAACAGATACGCAGTATTTT. Full variable domain (rest looked up from reference TRBV7-3 and TRBJ2-3): GAGVSQTPSNKVTEKGKYVELRCDPISGHTALYWYRQSLGQGPEFLIYFQGTGAADDSGLPNDRFFAVRPEGSVSTLKIQRTERGDSAVYLCASSFGPQTDTQYFGPGTRLTVL.